One and the same sample provided the 13 T cell receptor beta chains below, sequenced in a study of shared clonotypes between healthy human individuals. Clones were sequenced by immunoSEQ multiplex PCR, and TCRdb holds only the in-frame ones, with some missing. The repertoire has a few hundred thousand clones, more than 75% of them found once; the top ten carry 15% to 20%. What was sequenced was memory CD8+ T cells sorted from blood. Subset here: CD45RO+ cells pooled with CCR7-negative TemRA cells. The receptors derive from a man aged 18-30 years in good health.

This chain links TRBV28 with TRBJ2-1; 7 bases are shared with TRBD2. This CDR3 contains 16 residues. The V and J ends lost 9 bases and 4 bases, in that order; junction bases with no gene match: 15. The germline V gene has CDR1 MDHEN and CDR2 SYDVKM. DNA for the CDR3: TGTGCCAGTCGGACCTACCGGGACTACTTATACAATGAGCAGTTCTTC. As protein: CASRTYRDYLYNEQFF.

V gene TRBV19 combines with J gene TRBJ1-2; D call uncertain. V dropped 5 bases and J dropped 4 bases, with 17 bases sitting between them. The CDR3 covers 15 residues. CDR1 and CDR2 from the germline V gene are LNHDA and SQIVND (reference sequence). The CDR3 region is CASSESNRKTYGYTF. The CDR3 bases are TGTGCCAGTAGTGAGTCAAATCGAAAGACCTATGGCTACACCTTC.

This clone was seen only once. This chain joins TRBV6-6 and TRBJ2-3, with no clear D. In germline, CDR1 is MNHNY, CDR2 SVGAGI (reference sequence). V lost 1 base, J lost 6 bases, and 14 bases lay in between. The CDR3 extends over 15 amino acids. The CDR3 region has the DNA TGTGCCAGCAGTTACTATCGGATCCAGACGGATACGCAGTATTTT. It codes for CASSYYRIQTDTQYF.

This sequence joins TRBV5-6 and TRBJ2-7, with 9 nucleotides matching TRBD1. The CDR3 has 15 amino acids. The V segment lost 4 bases and the J segment 3 bases; nucleotides outside the gene matches: 8. Germline V gene lookup returns CDR1 SGHDT and CDR2 YYEEEE. DNA for the CDR3: TGTGCCAGCAGCGCGACGGGACAGGGATACTACGAGCAGTACTTC. Protein product: CASSATGQGYYEQYF.

CDR3 DNA: TGTGCCAGCAGGGGATCTTCACCCCTCCACTTT. It specifies CASRGSSPLHF. The rearrangement joins TRBV28 to TRBJ1-6, with D unclear. This CDR3 contains 11 residues. Germline V gene lookup returns CDR1 MDHEN and CDR2 SYDVKM. Trimming removed 6 bases at V and 9 bases at J, with 6 bases between. Together with reference TRBV28 and TRBJ1-6, the CDR3 gives the full variable domain: DVKVTQSSRYLVKRTGEKVFLECVQDMDHENMFWYRQDPGLGLRLIYFSYDVKMKEKGDIPEGYSVSREKKERFSLILESASTNQTSMYLCASRGSSPLHFGNGTRLTVT.

The chain is built from TRBV2 and TRBJ2-7; the match to TRBD1 covers 9 bases. Germline V gives CDR1 SNHLY, CDR2 FYNNEI. Trimming at V came to 4 bases and at J to 5 bases, leaving 6 bases not matched to a gene. The CDR3 totals 14 residues. In DNA form, the CDR3 reads TGTGCCAGCAGTGTGGGACAGGGATCCGACGAGCAGTACTTC. Translation: CASSVGQGSDEQYF.

This clone was recorded only once. CDR3 sequence: CASSQVRVAGTYEQYF. CDR3 bases: TGCGCCAGCAGCCAAGTCAGGGTAGCGGGAACATACGAGCAGTACTTC. V is TRBV4-3 and J is TRBJ2-7; 8 bases are shared with TRBD2. The J segment lost 4 bases and the V segment lost 1 base, leaving 9 bases of the junction unmatched. Germline V lookup: CDR1 LGHNA, CDR2 YSLEER. There are 16 residues in the CDR3.

The CDR3 is CASSLGGTKPDEKLFF. The CDR3 nucleotides are TGTGCCAGCAGCTTAGGAGGGACAAAACCTGATGAAAAACTGTTTTTT. The chain has TRBV7-9 and TRBJ1-4; D is possibly TRBD1 (6 bases). Trimming took 1 base from V and 6 from J, leaving 15 bases between them. CDR3 size: 16 residues. Germline V CDR1 and CDR2: SEHNR, FQNEAQ (reference sequence).

V gene TRBV10-3 combines with J gene TRBJ1-2; D unresolved. Trimming pared 0 bases from V and 3 bases from J, leaving 5 bases between. Per germline, CDR1 ENHRY and CDR2 SYGVKD. CDR3 size: 13 residues. The CDR3 DNA is TGTGCCATCAGTGAGTCGGAAGACTATGGCTACACCTTC. Protein sequence: CAISESEDYGYTF.

The rearrangement joins TRBV5-5 to TRBJ2-7; D is perhaps TRBD1 or TRBD2 (5 bases each). Trimming cost V 2 bases and J 2 bases, with 17 bases left between them. The CDR3 length is 16 residues. Germline assignment: CDR1 SGHKS and CDR2 YYEKEE (reference sequence). CDR3 bases: TGTGCCAGCAGCTTTACCCGGGACCCGGTCACCTACGAGCAGTACTTC. Residues: CASSFTRDPVTYEQYF.

This rearrangement joins TRBV25-1 to TRBJ1-1, with no clear D. CDR3 length equals 14 residues. Trimming took 4 bases from V and 1 from J, leaving 10 bases between them. Germline CDR1 MGHDK, CDR2 SYGVNS. In DNA form, the CDR3 reads TGTGCCAGCAGTGCGTTGGGCTGGAACACTGAAGCTTTCTTT. This gives the protein CASSALGWNTEAFF.

The V and J genes are TRBV10-3 and TRBJ2-1; weak D call: TRBD2 (6 bases). Trimming shortened V by 3 bases and J by 3 bases, and 12 bases separated the two germline ends. This CDR3 comprises 15 residues. Germline CDR1 and CDR2: ENHRY and SYGVKD. The CDR3 protein is CAISEITSNYNEQFF. The CDR3 DNA is TGTGCCATCAGTGAAATAACTAGCAACTACAATGAGCAGTTCTTC.

This chain joins TRBV28 and TRBJ2-2; D is perhaps TRBD1 or TRBD2 (5 bases each). The CDR3 has 14 amino acids. V was clipped by 7 bases and J by 4 bases, with 13 bases between them. CDR1 is MDHEN, CDR2 SYDVKM, per germline. CDR3 in amino acids: CASMVEGFTGELFF. CDR3 in DNA: TGTGCCAGCATGGTAGAGGGGTTCACCGGGGAGCTGTTTTTT.